Below are 13 T cell receptor beta chains sequenced from a single sample in a study of human T cells and chemical hapten exposure. Time point given: healthy volunteer bleed at 6 weeks. Blood, whole and unfractionated, served as the source for total RNA extraction. TCRdb processed the RACE reads anew with MiXCR; each CDR3 protein has one entry. The table lists approximately 59,000 distinct CDR3 sequences, under 7.5% of them singletons, with roughly 3.4% in the top ten. Input material: whole blood. The receptors were gathered from a female donor in good health. Some clones in this sample may be carry-over from other donors' samples.

This clonotype came up a few times. The V call is TRBV2, the J call TRBJ2-1; D not certain. The CDR3 totals 16 residues. Germline CDR1 SNHLY, CDR2 FYNNEI. V was cut by 6 bases and J by 3 bases, with 18 bases left in between. CDR3 nucleotide sequence: TGTGCCAGCAGCCCGCTTGCGCTCTTCCTCTACAATGAGCAGTTCTTC. It codes for CASSPLALFLYNEQFF. The full variable domain, its missing parts supplied by reference TRBV2 and TRBJ2-1, is EPEVTQTPSHQVTQMGQEVILRCVPISNHLYFYWYRQILGQKVEFLVSFYNNEISEKSEIFDDQFSVERPDGSNFTLKIRSTKLEDSAMYFCASSPLALFLYNEQFFGPGTRLTVL.

This clonotype has a count of ten or more. The CDR3, as DNA: TGTGCCAGCACCTCCTACGGCGGGCCAGCCCCAATGTACTTC. It is translated as CASTSYGGPAPMYF. J is TRBJ2-7 and V is TRBV7-8; TRBD2 is a possible D gene (5 bases). The germline V gene has CDR1 SGHVS and CDR2 FQNEAQ. This CDR3 is 14 amino acids long. Trimming removed 7 bases at V and 12 bases at J, with 25 bases between.

This clonotype was seen ten or more times. This chain links TRBV2 with TRBJ1-1; D call uncertain. Trimming shortened V by 8 bases and J by 4 bases, and 8 bases separated the two germline ends. Germline CDR1 and CDR2: SNHLY and FYNNEI. The CDR3 is 11 amino acids. CDR3 nucleotides: TGTGCCAGCCCGGGAATCACTGAAGCTTTCTTT. It yields the protein CASPGITEAFF.

In this sample, this clonotype turned up a few times. CDR3 in amino acids: CASSYTTAGFSTDTQYF. Here the CDR3 DNA reads TGTGCCAGCAGCTACACCACAGCGGGCTTTAGCACAGATACGCAGTATTTT. This chain connects TRBV5-6 to TRBJ2-3; weak D call: TRBD2 (6 bases). Trimming took 3 bases from V and 0 from J, leaving 17 bases between them. Germline values: CDR1 SGHDT, CDR2 YYEEEE. The CDR3 runs 17 residues. The full variable domain, completed using reference TRBV5-6 and TRBJ2-3, is DAGVTQSPTHLIKTRGQQVTLRCSPKSGHDTVSWYQQALGQGPQFIFQYYEEEERQRGNFPDRFSGHQFPNYSSELNVNALLLGDSALYLCASSYTTAGFSTDTQYFGPGTRLTVL.

This clonotype was observed a few times. The chain joins TRBV7-9 to TRBJ1-1; D is undetermined. Germline V CDR1 and CDR2: SEHNR, FQNEAQ (reference sequence). With 5 bases removed from V and 1 base from J, the gap between germline ends came to 8 bases. The CDR3 has 13 residues. The CDR3 protein is CASSQPGNTEAFF. The CDR3 DNA reads as TGTGCCAGCAGCCAGCCCGGGAACACTGAAGCTTTCTTT.

This clonotype was seen at least ten times. The V and J genes are TRBV7-9 and TRBJ1-1, with D possibly being TRBD1 (5 bases). With 8 bases removed from V and 6 bases from J, the gap between germline ends came to 7 bases. This CDR3 spans 10 amino acids. CDR1 SEHNR and CDR2 FQNEAQ come from the germline V gene (reference sequence). CDR3 sequence reads: CASPTAEAFF. CDR3 coding DNA: TGTGCCAGCCCGACAGCTGAAGCTTTCTTT.

The V call is TRBV25-1, the J call TRBJ1-5; D is undetermined. The CDR3 is 14 residues long. Germline values: CDR1 MGHDK, CDR2 SYGVNS. The V and J ends lost 5 bases and 1 base respectively, with 9 bases between them. The CDR3 nucleotides are TGTGCCAGCAGTCCCGGTGTGAGCAATCAGCCCCAGCATTTT. Translating it yields CASSPGVSNQPQHF.

The V and J genes are TRBV7-9 and TRBJ1-6; D remains ambiguous. CDR3 size: 15 residues. The V and J ends lost 2 bases and 5 bases respectively, with 10 bases between them. The germline CDR1 and CDR2 sequences are SEHNR and FQNEAQ (reference sequence). The CDR3 nucleotides are TGTGCCAGCAGCTTATCGGTGACAAATAATTCACCCCTCCACTTT. Translated, it gives CASSLSVTNNSPLHF.

Ten or more counts support this clonotype. The chain joins TRBV3-1 to TRBJ2-6, with D perhaps TRBD1 or TRBD2 (5 bases each). CDR3 length: 19 residues. V was clipped by 4 bases and J by 0 bases, with 19 bases between them. Germline V lookup: CDR1 LGHDT, CDR2 YNNKEL (reference sequence). The CDR3 sequence: CASSRVSGRGSSGANVLTF. In nucleotides, the CDR3 is TGTGCCAGCAGCCGGGTCTCAGGGAGAGGGAGCTCTGGGGCCAACGTCCTGACTTTC.

This clonotype occurred many times. This rearrangement joins TRBV28 to TRBJ2-7; D not resolved. This CDR3 region has 10 residues. Germline CDR1 and CDR2: MDHEN and SYDVKM. Trimming left V 6 bases short and J 4 bases short, with 4 bases between. The CDR3 DNA follows: TGTGCCAGCAGCCGATACGAGCAGTACTTC. Translated, it gives CASSRYEQYF.

This clonotype has a handful of counts. The chain joins TRBV27 to TRBJ2-1; 16 positions agree with TRBD2. In germline, CDR1 is MNHEY, CDR2 SMNVEV (reference sequence). This CDR3 has 16 amino acids. J gave up 4 bases and V 6 bases, and 3 bases lay outside the gene matches. The CDR3 DNA reads as TGTGCCAGCAGGGGACTAGCGGGAGGGCGATACAATGAGCAGTTCTTC. Translated: CASRGLAGGRYNEQFF.

This clonotype was detected ten times or more. The chain uses TRBV10-3 and TRBJ1-1, with D uncertain. The V gene's germline CDR1 is ENHRY and CDR2 SYGVKD. This CDR3 is built from 18 residues. V was trimmed by 0 bases and J by 1 base, leaving 18 bases between them. The CDR3, as DNA: TGTGCCATCAGTGAGTCGACCTCAAGTGGACGGCCGAACACTGAAGCTTTCTTT. This translates into CAISESTSSGRPNTEAFF.

This clonotype has more than one count but fewer than ten. The chain joins TRBV6-2 or TRBV6-3 to TRBJ1-1, with 8 nucleotides matching TRBD1. Germline values: CDR1 MNHEY, CDR2 SVGEGT. The CDR3 totals 11 residues. Trimming at V came to 4 bases and at J to 11 bases, leaving 3 bases not matched to a gene. CDR3 in DNA: TGTGCCAGCAGTTCGGACAGGGCCGCTTTCTTT. Protein product: CASSSDRAAFF.